This T cell receptor (beta chain) was retrieved from a study of breast tumors, draining lymph nodes, adjacent tissues. Axillary draining lymph nodes of breast cancer patients supplied the node samples. J was trimmed by 0 bases and V by 0 bases; bases with no gene match: 4. Germline V gene sequence: CDR1 LGHNA, CDR2 YNFKEQ. The CDR3 length is 17 residues. MiXCR, applied by TCRdb to the multiplex PCR reads, yields one record per CDR3 protein. The data hold 160,000 or so distinct CDR3 sequences, with 33% observed a single time. This clonotype has a count of ten or more. The chain has TRBV4-2 and TRBJ1-2, with 10 bases matching TRBD1. The clonotype was recovered from a female donor with breast cancer. Some clones in this sample may be carry-over from other donors' samples. The sequenced material came from axillary lymph node tissue. The CDR3 DNA is TGTGCCAGCAGCCAAGATGGGGGACAGGGGTCTAACTATGGCTACACCTTC. Translating gives CASSQDGGQGSNYGYTF.